One sample yielded the 30 T cell receptor beta chains listed below, sequenced in a study of blood T cell repertoires in COVID-19 (TCRdb year 2020). The library was made by the immunoSEQ multiplex PCR assay. The table comes from immuneACCESS by way of TCRdb, which keeps in-frame sequences with V and J called. Part of the clones is missing from these tables; in studies checked, under half for an unresolved V gene and the rest for unknown reasons. The sample table lists about 77,000 clones, about nine tenths of them with a count of one. The ten largest account for almost 7% of the sample. Sequencing was done on a sample of peripheral blood. Receptors originate from a woman older than 75 with acute or convalescent COVID-19.

This clone has just a few counts. DNA for the CDR3: TGTGCCAGCAGCCCATTCGCGGGGCAACTAAACTATGGCTACACCTTC. Its protein is CASSPFAGQLNYGYTF. This sequence joins TRBV3-1 (or the pseudogene TRBV3-2) and TRBJ1-2; D perhaps matches TRBD1 (5 bases). Germline-derived CDR1 and CDR2 are LGHDT and YNNKEL (reference sequence). The CDR3 has 16 amino acids. V was trimmed by 4 bases and J by 2 bases, leaving 17 bases between them.

This rearrangement joins TRBV5-5 to TRBJ1-1; D perhaps matches TRBD1 (5 bases). V dropped 6 bases and J dropped 1 base, with 19 bases sitting between them. The CDR3 consists of 16 residues. Germline V gene sequence: CDR1 SGHKS, CDR2 YYEKEE (reference sequence). The CDR3 spells CASTPGGRFGNTEAFF. In nucleotides, the CDR3 is TGTGCCAGCACTCCGGGGGGGAGGTTTGGGAACACTGAAGCTTTCTTT.

The gene calls are TRBV5-1 and TRBJ2-3; TRBD2 matches 9 bases. Trimming removed 0 bases from V and 5 bases from J; junction bases left unmatched: 4. The CDR3 contains 15 residues. Per the germline V gene, CDR1 is SGHRS and CDR2 is YFSETQ. The CDR3 DNA follows: TGCGCCAGCAGCTTGGGATTAGCGGGGGTAGATACGCAGTATTTT. Protein: CASSLGLAGVDTQYF.

V and J are TRBV13 and TRBJ1-1; maybe TRBD1 (6 bases). Trimming took off 4 bases at V and 3 bases at J, with 12 bases between the two ends. CDR3 length: 14 residues. Germline assignment: CDR1 PRHDT and CDR2 FYEKMQ (reference sequence). In DNA, the CDR3 is TGTGCCAGCAGCTCTATGCGGGGGCACACTGAAGCTTTCTTT. Its translation: CASSSMRGHTEAFF.

The V and J genes are TRBV7-2 and TRBJ2-3; TRBD1 matches 7 bases. The CDR3 contains 14 residues. The J segment lost 4 bases and the V segment lost 3 bases, leaving 4 bases of the junction unmatched. CDR1 is SGHTA and CDR2 is FQGNSA in the germline V gene. This CDR3 reads CASSFDRAPDTQYF. Written as DNA, the CDR3 is TGTGCCAGCAGCTTTGACAGGGCCCCAGATACGCAGTATTTT.

The genes are TRBV10-3 and TRBJ1-1, with TRBD1 identical over 7 bases. Germline values: CDR1 ENHRY, CDR2 SYGVKD. Trimming removed 2 bases from V and 3 bases from J; junction bases left unmatched: 3. The CDR3 length is 14 residues. CDR3 sequence: CAISEGRGDTEAFF. The CDR3 DNA reads TGTGCCATCAGTGAGGGCAGGGGGGACACTGAAGCTTTCTTT.

This chain connects TRBV6-6 to TRBJ1-1; 7 nucleotides match TRBD1. The V and J ends lost 2 bases and 1 base, in that order; junction bases with no gene match: 4. The germline gives CDR1 MNHNY, CDR2 SVGAGI (reference sequence). This CDR3 comprises 15 residues. The CDR3 DNA sequence: TGTGCCAGCAGTTACGTGACAGGGAAGAACACTGAAGCTTTCTTT. This codes for CASSYVTGKNTEAFF.

V usage is TRBV5-1 and J usage is TRBJ1-6, with 11 bases lining up with TRBD1. J lost 0 bases, V lost 4 bases, and 3 bases had no gene match. CDR3 length: 17 residues. CDR1 SGHRS and CDR2 YFSETQ come from the germline V gene. CDR3 amino acids: CASSQGTGGSYNSPLHF. The CDR3 DNA sequence: TGCGCCAGCAGCCAAGGGACAGGGGGCTCCTATAATTCACCCCTCCACTTT.

The rearrangement joins TRBV7-8 to TRBJ1-3, with a weak D call TRBD1 (6 bases). Germline-derived CDR1 and CDR2 are SGHVS and FQNEAQ. With 5 bases removed from V and 2 bases from J, the gap between germline ends came to 19 bases. CDR3 length: 17 amino acids. CDR3 in amino acids: CASSPSRTDNPGNTIYF. The DNA of the CDR3 is TGTGCCAGCAGCCCCTCAAGGACAGACAACCCTGGAAACACCATATATTTT. Together with reference TRBV7-8 and TRBJ1-3, the CDR3 gives the full variable domain: GAGVSQSPRYKVAKRGQDVALRCDPISGHVSLFWYQQALGQGPEFLTYFQNEAQLDKSGLPSDRFFAERPEGSVSTLKIQRTQQEDSAVYLCASSPSRTDNPGNTIYFGEGSWLTVV.

The chain couples TRBV6-5 to TRBJ2-2, with a possible D match to TRBD1 (6 bases). CDR3 length: 16 amino acids. Germline V gene data show CDR1 as MNHEY and CDR2 as SVGAGI. Trimming shortened V by 4 bases and J by 6 bases, and 18 bases separated the two germline ends. The chain's CDR3 is CASSSPGARGAGELFF. The CDR3, as DNA: TGTGCCAGCAGTTCTCCAGGGGCTAGAGGGGCCGGGGAGCTGTTTTTT.

The rearrangement uses TRBV27 and TRBJ2-5; D is perhaps TRBD1 (5 bases). Germline CDR1 and CDR2: MNHEY and SMNVEV (reference sequence). Trimming took off 3 bases at V and 2 bases at J, with 13 bases between the two ends. The CDR3 loop spans 15 amino acids. The CDR3 loop is CASSFAGAAQETQYF. DNA of the CDR3: TGTGCCAGCAGTTTTGCTGGGGCCGCTCAAGAGACCCAGTACTTC.

As DNA, the CDR3 is TGTGCCAGCAGTTACCCCGGGCAGGGGACCTACGAGCAGTACTTC. Translated: CASSYPGQGTYEQYF. This chain uses TRBV6-2 or TRBV6-3 with TRBJ2-7, with D perhaps matching TRBD1 (6 bases). CDR1 MNHEY and CDR2 SVGEGT come from the germline V gene. CDR3 size: 15 residues. V lost 2 bases, J lost 2 bases, and 13 bases lay in between.

This chain links TRBV9 with TRBJ2-7; TRBD1 is a possible D gene (5 bases). Trimming cost V 4 bases and J 3 bases, with 17 bases left between them. Germline CDR1 and CDR2: SGDLS and YYNGEE. There are 15 residues in the CDR3. CDR3 in DNA: TGTGCCAGCAGCCCCACGGCAGGGCAGGACTACGAGCAGTACTTC. Encoded protein: CASSPTAGQDYEQYF.

The chain employs TRBV29-1 and TRBJ1-1, with TRBD1 matching 8 bases. CDR1 is SQVTM, CDR2 ANQGSEA, per germline. This CDR3 has 13 residues. V shed 6 bases and J 4 bases; nucleotides not matched to a gene: 7. The CDR3 protein is CSVLKGQGTEAFF. The CDR3 region has the DNA TGCAGCGTACTGAAAGGACAGGGCACTGAAGCTTTCTTT.

This rearrangement joins TRBV11-1 to TRBJ2-7, with unresolved D. This CDR3 is built from 14 residues. V was cut by 5 bases and J by 6 bases, with 17 bases left in between. Germline CDR1 SGHAT, CDR2 FQDESV (reference sequence). The CDR3 sequence: CASSHGTIISEQYF. The CDR3 DNA reads as TGTGCCAGCAGCCATGGTACAATAATCTCCGAGCAGTACTTC.

V is TRBV7-9 and J is TRBJ1-3; TRBD1 is a possible D gene (5 bases). The CDR3 covers 18 residues. V gave up 2 bases and J gave up 4 bases, with 21 bases separating them. Germline assignment: CDR1 SEHNR and CDR2 FQNEAQ (reference sequence). The CDR3 loop reads CASSLLTGVGTAGNTIYF. CDR3 DNA sequence: TGTGCCAGCAGCTTATTGACGGGGGTCGGGACGGCCGGAAACACCATATATTTT.

This chain joins TRBV25-1 and TRBJ1-2; 8 nucleotides align to TRBD1. After removal of 2 bases from V and 13 bases from J, the junction contained 12 bases not matched to a gene. Per the germline V gene, CDR1 is MGHDK and CDR2 is SYGVNS. This CDR3 region has 14 residues. The CDR3 reads CASSERIGQGGITF. The CDR3 coding sequence is TGTGCCAGCAGTGAAAGAATCGGACAGGGTGGGATCACCTTC.

The CDR3 spells CASSLETSGMGDTQYF. CDR3 DNA sequence: TGCGCCAGCAGCTTGGAGACTAGCGGGATGGGAGATACGCAGTATTTT. The rearrangement uses TRBV5-1 and TRBJ2-3; the match to TRBD2 covers 11 bases. CDR3 length: 16 residues. Trimming removed 0 bases from V and 5 bases from J; junction bases left unmatched: 5. Germline CDR1 reads SGHRS; CDR2 reads YFSETQ.

The rearrangement joins TRBV27 to TRBJ1-2, with D possibly TRBD1 on 6 matching bases. CDR3 length: 13 residues. Trimming removed 0 bases from V and 11 bases from J, with 13 bases in between. Germline lookup yields CDR1 MNHEY and CDR2 SMNVEV (reference sequence). The CDR3, as DNA: TGTGCCAGCAGTTTATCGACTACGACAGGATACACCTTC. Amino acid sequence: CASSLSTTTGYTF.

The CDR3 is CASSLGQGRNTGELFF. CDR3 nucleotide sequence: TGTGCCAGCAGCTTGGGACAGGGTAGGAATACCGGGGAGCTGTTTTTT. The chain employs TRBV5-5 and TRBJ2-2; 7 bases map to TRBD1. CDR1 and CDR2 (germline): SGHKS, YYEKEE (reference sequence). The V gene end was trimmed by 0 bases and the J gene end by 5 bases; junction bases not matched to a gene: 7. This CDR3 region has 16 residues.

J is TRBJ2-1 and V is TRBV6-2 or TRBV6-3, with 10 positions matching TRBD2. The CDR3 has 16 residues. Germline-derived CDR1 and CDR2 are MNHEY and SVGEGT. The ends lost 3 bases at V and 4 bases at J; junction bases unmatched: 6. The CDR3 loop reads CASSYSGGLLYNEQFF. The CDR3 DNA reads TGTGCCAGCAGTTATAGCGGGGGGTTACTTTACAATGAGCAGTTCTTC.

The chain couples TRBV6-5 to TRBJ1-2; 10 nucleotides match TRBD1. The V gene's germline CDR1 is MNHEY and CDR2 SVGAGI. The V segment lost 8 bases and the J segment 5 bases; nucleotides outside the gene matches: 2. This CDR3 contains 12 residues. As DNA, the CDR3 is TGTGCCAGCTGGACAGGGGGGTATGGCTACACCTTC. Translating it yields CASWTGGYGYTF.

This chain joins TRBV6-2 or TRBV6-3 and TRBJ1-6; 7 bases map to TRBD1. The length of the CDR3 is 15 residues. Germline V gene data show CDR1 as MNHEY and CDR2 as SVGEGT. Losses at the gene ends were 6 bases for V and 7 bases for J; bases not matched to a gene: 9. Written as DNA, the CDR3 is TGTGCCAGCAGCGGACAGGTCGTCCTAAATTCACCCCTCCACTTT. The encoded protein is CASSGQVVLNSPLHF.

This clone was seen only a few times. The rearrangement uses TRBV5-1 and TRBJ2-3, with TRBD2 matching over 8 bases. J was trimmed by 6 bases and V by 0 bases; bases with no gene match: 15. The CDR3 spans 18 residues. Per the germline V gene, CDR1 is SGHRS and CDR2 is YFSETQ. The CDR3 DNA sequence: TGCGCCAGCAGCTTGGCCATCCAAGCGGGAGTCGGTAAGGATACGCAGTATTTT. The encoded protein is CASSLAIQAGVGKDTQYF.

The V and J genes are TRBV7-3 and TRBJ2-6, with D tentatively TRBD1 (6 bases). The CDR3 is 14 residues long. V lost 6 bases and J lost 2, with 8 bases in between. The germline CDR1 and CDR2 sequences are SGHTA and FQGTGA. DNA for the CDR3: TGTGCCAGCAGACCAGGGGCTGGGGCCAACGTCCTGACTTTC. Encoded protein: CASRPGAGANVLTF.

V usage is TRBV6-6 and J usage is TRBJ1-1, with D possibly TRBD1 on 5 matching bases. The germline CDR1 and CDR2 sequences are MNHNY and SVGAGI (reference sequence). There are 14 residues in the CDR3. V was cut by 2 bases and J by 1 base, with 8 bases left in between. The CDR3 is CASSYLTGNTEAFF. The CDR3 DNA sequence: TGTGCCAGCAGTTACCTTACAGGGAACACTGAAGCTTTCTTT.

The chain has TRBV5-6 and TRBJ1-1; D remains unclear. Trimming shortened V by 0 bases and J by 5 bases, and 5 bases separated the two germline ends. The germline CDR1 and CDR2 sequences are SGHDT and YYEEEE. The CDR3 spans 12 residues. The CDR3 protein is CASSLVSTEAFF. CDR3 nucleotide sequence: TGTGCCAGCAGCTTGGTGTCAACTGAAGCTTTCTTT.

The CDR3 region is CASSSGQSVEKLFF. Written as DNA, the CDR3 is TGCGCCAGCAGCTCGGGACAGTCTGTCGAAAAACTGTTTTTT. The gene calls are TRBV5-1 and TRBJ1-4; TRBD1 aligns across 7 bases. This CDR3 spans 14 amino acids. The J segment lost 8 bases and the V segment lost 3 bases, leaving 7 bases of the junction unmatched. From germline, CDR1 is SGHRS and CDR2 YFSETQ. Full variable domain (remainder filled in from reference TRBV5-1 and TRBJ1-4): KAGVTQTPRYLIKTRGQQVTLSCSPISGHRSVSWYQQTPGQGLQFLFEYFSETQRNKGNFPGRFSGRQFSNSRSEMNVSTLELGDSALYLCASSSGQSVEKLFFGSGTQLSVL.

This clone was seen a few times. The J gene is TRBJ2-1, the V gene TRBV11-2, with TRBD2 identical over 10 bases. The trim removed 5 bases at V and 4 bases at J, leaving 5 bases unmatched. The CDR3 extends over 15 amino acids. Germline assignment: CDR1 SGHAT and CDR2 FQNNGV. The CDR3 sequence: CASSPGLAAYNEQFF. The CDR3 nucleotides read TGTGCCAGCAGCCCTGGACTAGCGGCATACAATGAGCAGTTCTTC.

This clone was recorded once. The CDR3 protein is CASSMGSLKETQYF. CDR3 bases: TGTGCCAGCAGTATGGGGAGCCTAAAAGAGACCCAGTACTTC. This chain uses TRBV7-2 with TRBJ2-5; a possible D gene is TRBD2 (5 bases). This CDR3 is 14 amino acids long. Trimming took 6 bases from V and 3 from J, leaving 14 bases between them. Germline V CDR1 and CDR2: SGHTA, FQGNSA.